A single sample gave rise to the 12 T cell receptor beta chains below, sequenced in a study of T cell responses to AZD1222 COVID-19 vaccine. Assay used: immunoSEQ multiplex PCR; TCRdb lists only in-frame clones, some missing. The sample lists around 200,000 clones, 90% to 95% seen once, with about 1.5% in the top ten. The sequencing here drew on peripheral blood, taken 28 days after the second AZD1222 dose. Receptors were obtained from an adult who received the AZD1222 COVID-19 vaccine.

This sequence joins TRBV18 and TRBJ1-5; TRBD1 aligns across 8 bases. J gave up 1 base and V 1 base, and 3 bases lay outside the gene matches. Germline V CDR1 and CDR2: KGHSH, LQKENI. The CDR3 totals 16 residues. The CDR3 reads CASSPLGQGSNQPQHF. CDR3 DNA sequence: TGTGCCAGCTCACCACTTGGACAGGGAAGCAATCAGCCCCAGCATTTT. Drawing the rest from reference TRBV18 and TRBJ1-5, the complete variable domain is NAGVMQNPRHLVRRRGQEARLRCSPMKGHSHVYWYRQLPEEGLKFMVYLQKENIIDESGMPKERFSAEFPKEGPSILRIQQVVRGDSAAYFCASSPLGQGSNQPQHFGDGTRLSIL.

The rearrangement uses TRBV6-5 and TRBJ1-6; maybe TRBD1 (5 bases). The CDR3 is 14 amino acids. Germline V CDR1 and CDR2: MNHEY, SVGAGI. V was shortened by 6 bases and J by 6 bases, with 12 bases between the two germline ends. CDR3 bases: TGTGCCAGCAGCGACGGGACGGGTAATTCACCCCTCCACTTT. Translation gives CASSDGTGNSPLHF.

The rearrangement links TRBV5-6 to TRBJ1-2; TRBD1 agrees at 7 bases. Unmatched junction bases numbered 9, after V lost 4 bases and J lost 6 bases. This CDR3 region has 14 residues. Germline CDR1 is SGHDT and CDR2 is YYEEEE. Written as DNA, the CDR3 is TGTGCCAGCAGCCTATGGGACAGTCTTAATGGCTACACCTTC. This sequence encodes CASSLWDSLNGYTF.

The rearrangement links TRBV6-5 to TRBJ1-4, with TRBD1 matching over 9 bases. The CDR3 runs 15 residues. V trimming: 4 bases; J trimming: 5 bases; junction bases outside the gene matches: 5. Germline V gene lookup returns CDR1 MNHEY and CDR2 SVGAGI. The CDR3 reads CASSLDRGSNEKLFF. The DNA for the CDR3 is TGTGCCAGCAGTTTAGACAGGGGGTCGAATGAAAAACTGTTTTTT.

The rearrangement links TRBV3-1 (or the pseudogene TRBV3-2) to TRBJ2-1; TRBD2 matches 8 bases. Germline V lookup: CDR1 LGHDT, CDR2 YNNKEL (reference sequence). Trimming took 4 bases from V and 4 from J; bases not matched to a gene: 6. The CDR3 sequence is 15 residues long. In nucleotides, the CDR3 is TGTGCCAGCAGCCGAGCTAGCGGGCCTTACAATGAGCAGTTCTTC. Its protein is CASSRASGPYNEQFF.

The chain carries TRBV11-3 and TRBJ2-3; TRBD2 matches 8 bases. The CDR3 is 15 amino acids. The ends lost 4 bases at V and 6 bases at J; junction bases unmatched: 9. The V gene's germline CDR1 is SGHNT and CDR2 YENEEA. CDR3 loop: CASSSGAGGPDTQYF. In nucleotides, the CDR3 is TGTGCCAGCAGCTCAGGGGCGGGAGGTCCCGATACGCAGTATTTT.

The V gene is TRBV5-6, the J gene TRBJ2-3; tentatively, D is TRBD1 or TRBD2 (5 bases each). V was clipped by 4 bases and J by 6 bases, with 12 bases between them. The CDR3 spans 13 residues. The germline V gene encodes CDR1 SGHDT and CDR2 YYEEEE. CDR3 bases: TGTGCCAGCAGCAAGGGACGTCAGGATACGCAGTATTTT. Amino acid sequence: CASSKGRQDTQYF.

This clone came up once. The chain employs TRBV10-3 and TRBJ2-2; D remains ambiguous. Germline V gene data show CDR1 as ENHRY and CDR2 as SYGVKD. This CDR3 has 16 residues. Trimming took off 6 bases at V and 1 base at J, with 15 bases between the two ends. The CDR3 bases are TGTGCCATCAGGGGCCTAGTGGGTCAGAACACCGGGGAGCTGTTTTTT. Translating it yields CAIRGLVGQNTGELFF.

V is TRBV18 and J is TRBJ2-3; 8 positions match TRBD2. The germline gives CDR1 KGHSH, CDR2 LQKENI. V gave up 3 bases and J gave up 4 bases; unmatched junction bases: 21. The CDR3 consists of 20 residues. CDR3 DNA sequence: TGTGCCAGCTCACCGTTATCATCAGGGGCGTTAGCGGGACGCCCAGATACGCAGTATTTT. Amino acid sequence: CASSPLSSGALAGRPDTQYF.

The chain recombines TRBV5-6 with TRBJ1-1; no reliable D call. CDR3 length: 14 amino acids. The V gene lost 0 bases and the J gene lost 5 bases, with 11 bases spanning the gap. Germline V gives CDR1 SGHDT, CDR2 YYEEEE. CDR3 nucleotides: TGTGCCAGCAGCTTGGCCTTTGGTAGGACTGAAGCTTTCTTT. Translation: CASSLAFGRTEAFF.

The V and J genes are TRBV3-1 (or the pseudogene TRBV3-2) and TRBJ1-4, with 9 positions matching TRBD1. The germline gives CDR1 LGHDT, CDR2 YNNKEL (reference sequence). The CDR3 sequence is 15 residues long. With V trimmed by 2 bases and J by 7 bases, 5 bases remained unmatched. The CDR3 nucleotides read TGTGCCAGCAGCCAAACCGGGACAGGGCTTGAAAAACTGTTTTTT. Translated, it gives CASSQTGTGLEKLFF.

The chain links TRBV7-6 to TRBJ2-7; possibly TRBD1 for D (6 bases). The germline gives CDR1 SGHVS, CDR2 FNYEAQ. CDR3 length equals 16 residues. V dropped 4 bases and J dropped 3 bases, with 19 bases sitting between them. The CDR3, as DNA: TGTGCCAGCAGCTCTAGGGTAGAGAGAGGGGGCTACGAGCAGTACTTC. It translates to CASSSRVERGGYEQYF.